This entry lists 27 T cell receptor beta chains sequenced from one sample in a study of cytomegalovirus exposure and HLA in healthy donors. The study ran its PCR with 60 Vbeta and 13 Jbeta primers. Repertoires were generated with immunoSEQ multiplex PCR, while TCRdb's copy carries only in-frame clones and drops some. The sample has 170,000 or so clones; around 80% are singletons. Sample: PBMCs. The receptor set was obtained from a woman in her twenties or thirties in good health and CMV-seropositive.

V gene TRBV5-1 combines with J gene TRBJ2-1, with 9 positions matching TRBD2. Germline CDR1 reads SGHRS; CDR2 reads YFSETQ. CDR3 length equals 14 residues. J lost 8 bases, V lost 4 bases, and 7 bases had no gene match. The CDR3 nucleotides are TGCGCCAGCAGCGCGACTAGCGGAGGGGATGAGCAGTTCTTC. This codes for CASSATSGGDEQFF. The full variable domain, with the rest looked up from reference TRBV5-1 and TRBJ2-1, is KAGVTQTPRYLIKTRGQQVTLSCSPISGHRSVSWYQQTPGQGLQFLFEYFSETQRNKGNFPGRFSGRQFSNSRSEMNVSTLELGDSALYLCASSATSGGDEQFFGPGTRLTVL.

The V gene is TRBV2, the J gene TRBJ1-5; D not certain. The CDR3 sequence is 14 residues long. Trimming removed 4 bases at V and 7 bases at J, with 14 bases between. Germline loops: CDR1 SNHLY, CDR2 FYNNEI. CDR3 DNA sequence: TGTGCCAGCAGTGGGACCATGGGAGGGCAGCCCCAGCATTTT. Its translation is CASSGTMGGQPQHF.

The genes are TRBV5-1 and TRBJ2-7, with TRBD1 as a possible D gene (5 bases). Germline V CDR1 and CDR2: SGHRS, YFSETQ. V was clipped by 1 base and J by 3 bases, with 14 bases between them. This CDR3 has 15 residues. CDR3 sequence: CASSLSLKGDYEQYF. The CDR3 bases are TGCGCCAGCAGCTTGAGTCTGAAAGGGGACTACGAGCAGTACTTC.

This chain's CDR3 is CASNSDGGAEDTQYF. Here the CDR3 DNA reads TGCGCCAGCAACTCGGACGGGGGGGCTGAAGATACGCAGTATTTT. V usage is TRBV5-1 and J usage is TRBJ2-3; TRBD2 matches 8 bases. CDR3 length: 15 residues. Losses at the gene ends were 6 bases for V and 5 bases for J; bases not matched to a gene: 11. Germline lookup yields CDR1 SGHRS and CDR2 YFSETQ.

The chain has TRBV6-1 and TRBJ1-1; TRBD1 might be the D (5 bases). This CDR3 is built from 13 residues. The ends were cut back, 8 bases at V and 0 bases at J, with 10 bases in the middle. Germline-derived CDR1 and CDR2 are MNHNS and SASEGT. CDR3 protein: CASGGHLNTEAFF. As DNA, the CDR3 is TGTGCCAGCGGCGGACACCTGAACACTGAAGCTTTCTTT.

This clone was found once. The CDR3 protein is CASSLGTRTEAFF. CDR3 DNA sequence: TGTGCCAGCAGCTTAGGTACCCGGACTGAAGCTTTCTTT. The chain recombines TRBV7-2 with TRBJ1-1; D uncertain. Germline V gene sequence: CDR1 SGHTA, CDR2 FQGNSA. The V gene lost 1 base and the J gene lost 5 bases, with 8 bases spanning the gap. This CDR3 is built from 13 residues.

The chain has TRBV6-6 and TRBJ2-7, with 7 bases aligning to TRBD2. CDR3 length: 12 amino acids. Germline V gene sequence: CDR1 MNHNY, CDR2 SVGAGI (reference sequence). V shed 5 bases, J shed 7 bases, and the junction held 5 bases outside the gene matches. The CDR3 loop is CASSAGDGEQYF. In DNA form, the CDR3 reads TGTGCCAGCAGTGCGGGAGACGGGGAGCAGTACTTC.

The CDR3 nucleotides are TGTGCCAGCAGTGCTTCTAGCGGCCAAGAGACCCAGTACTTC. This codes for CASSASSGQETQYF. J is TRBJ2-5 and V is TRBV28; TRBD2 matches 7 bases. The CDR3 covers 14 residues. Germline lookup yields CDR1 MDHEN and CDR2 SYDVKM. Germline trimming cut 5 bases from V and 1 base from J; bases unmatched to any gene: 4.

The chain carries TRBV4-3 and TRBJ2-4, with a tentative D call TRBD2 (5 bases). With 0 bases removed from V and 5 bases from J, the gap between germline ends came to 11 bases. The length of the CDR3 is 15 residues. CDR1 LGHNA and CDR2 YSLEER come from the germline V gene. The CDR3 DNA reads as TGCGCCAGCAGCCAAGATCCTAGCAACCAAAACATTCAGTACTTC. Protein: CASSQDPSNQNIQYF.

This chain joins TRBV12-5 and TRBJ2-5; 8 bases are a match to TRBD2. Germline V gene lookup returns CDR1 LGHNT and CDR2 FRNRAP. V was clipped by 2 bases and J by 5 bases; unmatched bases: 4. The CDR3 extends over 14 amino acids. The CDR3 nucleotides read TGTGCTAGTGGTTTGTACCCGGGGGGGGAGACCCAGTACTTC. As protein: CASGLYPGGETQYF.

The rearrangement uses TRBV9 and TRBJ2-4; TRBD2 agrees at 7 bases. Looked up from germline, CDR1 is SGDLS and CDR2 is YYNGEE. This CDR3 is 16 amino acids long. V shed 6 bases, J shed 3 bases, and the junction held 12 bases outside the gene matches. CDR3 in amino acids: CASTLGEGRGKNIQYF. As DNA, the CDR3 is TGTGCCAGCACCCTAGGGGAAGGGAGGGGCAAAAACATTCAGTACTTC.

This chain uses TRBV6-1 with TRBJ2-1; 8 bases align to TRBD1. CDR3 size: 14 residues. The V gene's germline CDR1 is MNHNS and CDR2 SASEGT. V lost 2 bases to trimming and J lost 12 bases; unmatched junction nucleotides: 9. CDR3 DNA sequence: TGTGCCAGCAGTGAATTTCAGGGGGCGATGGGGCAGTTCTTC. It codes for CASSEFQGAMGQFF.

CDR3 coding DNA: TGTGCCAGCAGCCAAGACCCTTCCTTGGGACTTCCCGGGGAGCTGTTTTTT. It yields the protein CASSQDPSLGLPGELFF. V gene TRBV4-2 combines with J gene TRBJ2-2, with D perhaps TRBD2 (6 bases). The CDR3 consists of 17 residues. Germline-derived CDR1 and CDR2 are LGHNA and YNFKEQ. V lost 0 bases and J 6 bases, leaving 17 bases between the germline ends.

The chain has TRBV7-2 and TRBJ2-1; D may be TRBD1 (5 bases). CDR3 length: 15 amino acids. With 1 base removed from V and 7 bases from J, the gap between germline ends came to 14 bases. Germline loops: CDR1 SGHTA, CDR2 FQGNSA. The CDR3 loop is CASSLVGQGQNEQFF. The CDR3 coding sequence is TGTGCCAGCAGCTTAGTGGGTCAGGGCCAAAATGAGCAGTTCTTC.

In this sample, this clone turned up a few times. The CDR3 DNA sequence: TGTGCCAGCAGTTGGCCAGGGAACTCCTACGAGCAGTACTTC. Amino acids: CASSWPGNSYEQYF. The chain employs TRBV25-1 and TRBJ2-7, with a weak D call TRBD1 (5 bases). CDR3 length: 14 amino acids. Germline CDR1 is MGHDK and CDR2 is SYGVNS. V was clipped by 5 bases and J by 0 bases, with 11 bases between them.

The chain links TRBV4-1 to TRBJ2-2; 7 bases align to TRBD1. The J segment lost 4 bases and the V segment lost 3 bases, leaving 5 bases of the junction unmatched. Germline V lookup: CDR1 MGHRA, CDR2 YSYEKL. The CDR3 spans 15 residues. This CDR3 reads CASSHTRDSTGELFF. The CDR3 DNA reads TGCGCCAGCAGCCATACTAGGGACAGCACCGGGGAGCTGTTTTTT.

This clone was observed a few times. This CDR3 reads CASSIGQGARTGELFF. As DNA, the CDR3 is TGTGCCAGCAGTATCGGACAGGGGGCGAGGACCGGGGAGCTGTTTTTT. The chain has TRBV2 and TRBJ2-2, with 11 bases lining up with TRBD1. The CDR3 is 16 amino acids. Germline V gene lookup returns CDR1 SNHLY and CDR2 FYNNEI. V shed 5 bases, J shed 5 bases, and the junction held 7 bases outside the gene matches.

The genes are TRBV30 and TRBJ1-2, with D tentatively TRBD1 (6 bases). CDR1 is GTSNPN and CDR2 is SVGIG in the germline V gene (reference sequence). CDR3 size: 13 residues. Trimming pared 0 bases from V and 4 bases from J, leaving 9 bases between. CDR3 coding DNA: TGTGCCTGGAGTGTAGGGACAACCTATGGCTACACCTTC. Its translation is CAWSVGTTYGYTF.

This clone was observed a handful of times. V and J are TRBV19 and TRBJ2-7; tentative D call: TRBD2 (5 bases). The V end was cut by 6 bases, the J end by 3 bases, with 15 bases between. Germline V gene lookup returns CDR1 LNHDA and CDR2 SQIVND (reference sequence). The CDR3 consists of 14 residues. The CDR3 DNA is TGTGCCAGTAGCCTGACGGCTAGCATCTACGAGCAGTACTTC. Its translation: CASSLTASIYEQYF.

The chain combines TRBV27 with TRBJ2-7; 9 bases line up with TRBD1. The CDR3 totals 15 residues. V shed 1 base and J 3 bases; nucleotides not matched to a gene: 4. The germline CDR1 and CDR2 sequences are MNHEY and SMNVEV (reference sequence). CDR3 amino acids: CASSLLLTGGYEQYF. DNA for the CDR3: TGTGCCAGCAGTTTATTATTGACAGGGGGCTACGAGCAGTACTTC.

The chain is built from TRBV11-2 and TRBJ2-7; 7 bases line up with TRBD2. The CDR3 contains 15 residues. Germline V lookup: CDR1 SGHAT, CDR2 FQNNGV. The J segment lost 6 bases and the V segment lost 1 base, leaving 9 bases of the junction unmatched. This CDR3 is CASSLAGRAVSEQYF. The DNA of the CDR3 is TGTGCCAGCAGCTTAGCAGGGAGGGCCGTTAGCGAGCAGTACTTC.

The gene calls are TRBV11-2 and TRBJ2-1; a possible D gene is TRBD2 (7 bases). In germline, CDR1 is SGHAT, CDR2 FQNNGV. This CDR3 contains 14 residues. V dropped 7 bases and J dropped 5 bases, with 15 bases sitting between them. CDR3 loop: CASIRGAENNEQFF. The CDR3 DNA reads TGTGCCAGCATCCGGGGGGCGGAGAACAATGAGCAGTTCTTC.

This chain uses TRBV12-1 with TRBJ2-1; the table's TRBD1 call for D was not verified on the DNA. TRBV12-1 is described as a pseudogene. The CDR3 has 13 amino acids. CDR3 in amino acids: CARGQGTRHEQFF. CDR3 DNA sequence: TGTGCCAGGGGACAGGGCACGAGGCATGAGCAGTTCTTC.

The genes are TRBV19 and TRBJ2-7, with 10 positions matching TRBD2. Germline loops: CDR1 LNHDA, CDR2 SQIVND (reference sequence). The CDR3 runs 19 residues. The J segment lost 5 bases and the V segment lost 1 base, leaving 17 bases of the junction unmatched. CDR3 region: CASSIASRASGRRKDEQYF. For the CDR3, the DNA is TGTGCCAGTAGTATAGCTTCTCGGGCTAGCGGGAGAAGGAAGGACGAGCAGTACTTC.

The chain links TRBV28 to TRBJ2-7; a possible D gene is TRBD1 (5 bases). Germline-derived CDR1 and CDR2 are MDHEN and SYDVKM. CDR3 length equals 13 residues. With 7 bases removed from V and 3 bases from J, the gap between germline ends came to 13 bases. CDR3 nucleotide sequence: TGTGCCAGCACCGCAGGGTCTAACTACGAGCAGTACTTC. This translates into CASTAGSNYEQYF.

As regards this clone: This sample also contains other DNA sequences that code for the same CDR3. The rearrangement uses TRBV14 and TRBJ1-4; unclear D gene. Deletions cut 4 bases from V and 1 base from J, with 10 bases between. This CDR3 spans 15 amino acids. The germline V gene has CDR1 SGHDN and CDR2 FVKESK. The CDR3 coding sequence is TGTGCCAGCAGCCCCCATCGGGGAACTAATGAAAAACTGTTTTTT. It translates to CASSPHRGTNEKLFF.

The chain combines TRBV4-2 with TRBJ1-5; 8 nucleotides match TRBD1. This CDR3 comprises 17 residues. V was pared by 0 bases and J by 2 bases, with 6 bases of the junction left unmatched. Germline lookup yields CDR1 LGHNA and CDR2 YNFKEQ. CDR3 sequence (DNA): TGTGCCAGCAGCCAAGAGGGACAGGCTTGGGGCAATCAGCCCCAGCATTTT. Its protein product is CASSQEGQAWGNQPQHF.